Listed below are T cell receptor beta chains from one sample, sequenced in a study of Graves' ophthalmopathy and Graves' hyperthyroidism. Each CDR3 protein is one row after TCRdb ran MiXCR on the multiplex PCR reads. The data show roughly 600,000 distinct CDR3 sequences, under 45% seen once. Material for sequencing was peripheral blood or thyroid tissue (not recorded which). These receptors were obtained from an adult man with Graves' hyperthyroidism. The conserved cysteine and the conserved F or W are not part of the CDR3 here. Size is stated for part of the rows, as once, few or many counts, or as a class when the clone is expanded.

size | J | V | CDR3
- | TRBJ2-7 | TRBV7-9 | ASSPGAGGSSYEQY
many | TRBJ1-2 | TRBV5-1 | ASSRDLPNYGYT
- | TRBJ2-2 | TRBV12-3/TRBV12-4 | ASSLRGRLAGLTGELF
many | TRBJ1-1 | TRBV10-3 | AITRQQGTEAF
- | TRBJ2-7 | TRBV6-5 | ASSYSPSGRDEQY
many | TRBJ2-7 | TRBV24-1 | AASSGVGEQY
- | TRBJ1-1 | TRBV14 | ASREDLSNTEAF
many | TRBJ1-3 | TRBV28 | ASRGSSGNTIY
few | TRBJ2-7 | TRBV3-1 | ASSRRGSDYEQY
- | TRBJ2-2 | TRBV24-1 | ATSSGTGVAGELF
- | TRBJ1-1 | TRBV24-1 | ATRASGDNEQF
many | TRBJ2-2 | TRBV19 | ASSSTRYTGELF
- | TRBJ1-2 | TRBV29-1 | SVEGQGIYYGYT
many | TRBJ1-1 | TRBV5-1 | ASSLPTGGNTEAF
many | TRBJ1-4 | TRBV12-3/TRBV12-4 | ASSLSAEKLF
- | TRBJ1-1 | TRBV5-1 | ASSLEWRGANTEAF
- | TRBJ2-3 | TRBV12-3/TRBV12-4 | ASSLIRTDTQY
many | TRBJ1-1 | TRBV14 | ASRQRAEAF
- | TRBJ1-1 | TRBV29-1 | SSPRRQGSTEAF
once | TRBJ2-5 | TRBV25-1 | ASSARNPRVETQY
many | TRBJ2-7 | TRBV5-6 | ASSSMREQY
- | TRBJ1-5 | TRBV12-3/TRBV12-4 | ASSPTGDDQPQH
few | TRBJ2-7 | TRBV5-1 | ASSSGGAPSYEQY
- | TRBJ2-2 | TRBV30 | AWRAMNTGELF
- | TRBJ1-1 | TRBV10-3 | AISESTGAPTEAF
few | TRBJ2-7 | TRBV10-3 | ASSLDPFASGSYEQY
many | TRBJ1-6 | TRBV4-1 | ASSQLGTANSPLH
many | TRBJ2-5 | TRBV7-9 | ASSLTGSGRETQY
many | TRBJ1-2 | TRBV19 | ATKDRGLGGYT
many | TRBJ2-5 | TRBV5-1 | ASSSSRKQGWETQY
- | TRBJ2-5 | TRBV7-9 | ASSQEMGGRETQY
many | TRBJ1-1 | TRBV20-1 | SARAGTGHFTEAF
many | TRBJ2-5 | TRBV19 | ASSPRGSGRAQETQY
- | TRBJ2-7 | TRBV25-1 | ASTRTGDRVYEQY
- | TRBJ1-6 | TRBV5-1 | ASSSGMNSPLH
- | TRBJ1-4 | TRBV7-6 | ASSLDRGRFCVPTRLF
- | TRBJ1-1 | TRBV12-3/TRBV12-4 | AGSPWDGENTEAF
many | TRBJ2-3 | TRBV29-1 | SAAMRSTDTQY
- | TRBJ2-2 | TRBV7-3 | ASSLAQAFGLTNTGELF
many | TRBJ2-5 | TRBV7-3 | ASSVAGTVQETQY
many | TRBJ1-2 | TRBV6-6 | ASREVGQGAYGYT
many | TRBJ2-7 | TRBV20-1 | SARTGGAFREQY
- | TRBJ2-5 | TRBV7-3 | ASSLLIGGETQY
many | TRBJ2-7 | TRBV19 | ASSIAKADEQY
many | TRBJ1-2 | TRBV6-4 | ASSDPGSGGYT
- | TRBJ1-1 | TRBV29-1 | SVGPQGLGIEAF
once | TRBJ2-5 | TRBV7-2 | ASSPQGVGRETQY
- | TRBJ2-7 | TRBV6-1 | ASSGALREQY
many | TRBJ2-6 | TRBV20-1 | SAGSGANVLT
many | TRBJ1-4 | TRBV24-1 | ATSAGHENEKLF
many | TRBJ1-1 | TRBV20-1 | SARVMRGLGSEAF
many | TRBJ2-7 | TRBV7-8 | ASSLAGGGRAYEQY
few | TRBJ2-3 | TRBV9 | ASSPGLNTDTQY
many | TRBJ1-5 | TRBV27 | ASTLTVGQPQH